These 24 T cell receptor beta chains came from one sample sequenced in a study of blood T cell repertoires in COVID-19. Here immunoSEQ multiplex PCR was the method, and the copy in TCRdb shows in-frame clones only, minus some. The sample contains about 180,000 clones, approximately 88% of which appear only once. Sequencing was performed on peripheral blood. These receptors came from a woman aged 25 to 39 with acute or convalescent COVID-19.

This chain uses TRBV5-4 with TRBJ1-4, with D possibly matching TRBD1 (5 bases). Germline lookup yields CDR1 SGHNT and CDR2 YYREEE (reference sequence). CDR3 size: 14 residues. Trimming pared 3 bases from V and 8 bases from J, leaving 14 bases between. CDR3 sequence reads: CASSSRVEAEKLFF. The CDR3 DNA sequence: TGTGCCAGCAGCTCCAGGGTAGAGGCGGAAAAACTGTTTTTT.

The rearrangement links TRBV18 to TRBJ2-6, with TRBD1 matching over 7 bases. V lost 0 bases, J lost 4 bases, and 6 bases stayed unmatched. Looked up from germline, CDR1 is KGHSH and CDR2 is LQKENI. The CDR3 loop spans 17 amino acids. The CDR3 nucleotides read TGTGCCAGCTCACCACCGTTAAAGGGGGCGGGGGCCAACGTCCTGACTTTC. Protein: CASSPPLKGAGANVLTF.

V usage is TRBV12-5 and J usage is TRBJ1-1; D may be TRBD1 (6 bases). The length of the CDR3 is 13 residues. The germline V gene encodes CDR1 LGHNT and CDR2 FRNRAP. Trimming stripped 1 base from V and 8 bases from J, with 11 bases between. The CDR3 DNA follows: TGTGCTAGTGGTTTGGAAACCGGGACAGAAGCTTTCTTT. It specifies CASGLETGTEAFF.

The V call is TRBV5-1, the J call TRBJ2-5; 16 nucleotides line up with TRBD2. Germline loops: CDR1 SGHRS, CDR2 YFSETQ. CDR3 length: 18 amino acids. V lost 4 bases and J lost 5; bases outside the gene matches: 11. The CDR3: CASSPGLAGGLTTETQYF. CDR3 DNA sequence: TGCGCCAGCAGCCCGGGACTAGCGGGAGGGCTTACCACGGAGACCCAGTACTTC.

The genes are TRBV5-1 and TRBJ1-2, with a weak D call TRBD1 (5 bases). CDR1 and CDR2 (germline): SGHRS, YFSETQ. V was pared by 0 bases and J by 3 bases, with 12 bases between. The CDR3 length is 15 residues. For the CDR3, the DNA is TGCGCCAGCAGCTTGGGGACACATAGAGACTATGGCTACACCTTC. It yields the protein CASSLGTHRDYGYTF. The complete variable domain, with remaining parts taken from reference TRBV5-1 and TRBJ1-2, reads KAGVTQTPRYLIKTRGQQVTLSCSPISGHRSVSWYQQTPGQGLQFLFEYFSETQRNKGNFPGRFSGRQFSNSRSEMNVSTLELGDSALYLCASSLGTHRDYGYTFGSGTRLTVV.

The chain recombines TRBV12-3 or TRBV12-4 with TRBJ2-7; no firm D call. This CDR3 comprises 11 residues. Between the trimmed V and J ends, which lost 7 bases and 9 bases, there was a span of 13 bases. In nucleotides, the CDR3 is TGTGCCAGCACCTATCAGGTAGGGCAGTACTTC. It is translated as CASTYQVGQYF.

The chain uses TRBV28 and TRBJ1-6, with a weak D call TRBD1 (5 bases). Germline V gene sequence: CDR1 MDHEN, CDR2 SYDVKM. V lost 6 bases and J 10 bases, leaving 16 bases between the germline ends. The CDR3 runs 14 residues. The CDR3 region is CASRSAREESPLHF. The CDR3 bases are TGTGCCAGCAGAAGCGCCAGGGAGGAGTCACCCCTCCACTTT.

The chain is built from TRBV20-1 and TRBJ2-1; the match to TRBD2 covers 7 bases. Germline V gives CDR1 DFQATT, CDR2 SNEGSKA (reference sequence). There are 18 residues in the CDR3. The J segment lost 1 base and the V segment lost 3 bases, leaving 15 bases of the junction unmatched. The CDR3 DNA reads TGCAGTGCTAGTGGGACGGTCGAGAGCGGGGAATCCTACAATGAGCAGTTCTTC. As protein: CSASGTVESGESYNEQFF.

The CDR3 bases are TGTGCCACCCTACCCGCTGGCGGCTATGGCTACACCTTC. Translating gives CATLPAGGYGYTF. The chain employs TRBV6-5 and TRBJ1-2; no clear D gene. V dropped 10 bases and J dropped 4 bases, with 16 bases sitting between them. Germline V lookup: CDR1 MNHEY, CDR2 SVGAGI. This CDR3 has 13 amino acids.

The rearrangement joins TRBV6-6 to TRBJ2-7; D is undetermined. Germline-derived CDR1 and CDR2 are MNHNY and SVGAGI (reference sequence). The CDR3 runs 13 residues. V was shortened by 6 bases and J by 2 bases, with 11 bases between the two germline ends. The CDR3 DNA reads TGTGCCAGCAGCTCACACACAACCTACGAGCAGTACTTC. Protein product: CASSSHTTYEQYF.

The rearrangement joins TRBV10-3 to TRBJ2-3; no clear D. CDR1 is ENHRY, CDR2 SYGVKD, per germline. V was shortened by 3 bases and J by 13 bases, with 14 bases between the two germline ends. The CDR3 is 12 amino acids. This CDR3 is CAISDSRRVEYF. The CDR3 region has the DNA TGTGCCATCAGTGACTCTCGCCGGGTGGAGTATTTT.

This rearrangement joins TRBV10-3 to TRBJ2-5; 7 nucleotides line up with TRBD2. The germline V gene has CDR1 ENHRY and CDR2 SYGVKD. The V and J ends lost 8 bases and 5 bases, in that order; junction bases with no gene match: 8. The CDR3 runs to 13 residues. CDR3 DNA: TGTGCCATCCGGCTCGGGAGGAAGGAGACCCAGTACTTC. Amino acids: CAIRLGRKETQYF.

This chain joins TRBV29-1 and TRBJ2-1; tentative D call: TRBD2 (6 bases). There are 11 residues in the CDR3. Germline values: CDR1 SQVTM, CDR2 ANQGSEA. Between the trimmed V and J ends, which lost 6 bases and 5 bases, there was a span of 8 bases. In nucleotides, the CDR3 is TGCAGCGTCGGCGGGGACAATGAGCAGTTCTTC. Translated, it gives CSVGGDNEQFF.

Only one count was recorded for this clone. V and J are TRBV2 and TRBJ1-1; no definite D call. The V gene's germline CDR1 is SNHLY and CDR2 FYNNEI. The CDR3 totals 12 residues. Trimming removed 0 bases from V and 10 bases from J, with 9 bases in between. The CDR3 region has the DNA TGTGCCAGCAGTGAAGCGTGGCCAGTAGCTTTCTTT. Translating it yields CASSEAWPVAFF.

The table lists this clone with a count of one. The J gene is TRBJ1-2, the V gene TRBV12-3 or TRBV12-4; D not certain. V was pared by 6 bases and J by 4 bases, with 6 bases between. This CDR3 has 11 residues. CDR3 sequence reads: CASSTGYGYTF. DNA of the CDR3: TGTGCCAGCAGCACCGGCTATGGCTACACCTTC.

The gene calls are TRBV24-1 and TRBJ1-1; TRBD1 is a possible D gene (5 bases). V was clipped by 9 bases and J by 9 bases, with 19 bases between them. The CDR3 is 13 amino acids. From germline, CDR1 is KGHDR and CDR2 SFDVKD. CDR3 nucleotide sequence: TGTGCCACCGCAAAGGGGTCTTCTATGCAAGCTTTCTTT. It translates to CATAKGSSMQAFF.

The gene calls are TRBV5-4 and TRBJ2-2; D gene uncertain. Germline assignment: CDR1 SGHNT and CDR2 YYREEE (reference sequence). V was pared by 2 bases and J by 7 bases, with 6 bases between. The length of the CDR3 is 12 residues. The CDR3 region is CASSFSFGELFF. DNA of the CDR3: TGTGCCAGCAGCTTTTCGTTCGGGGAGCTGTTTTTT.

The rearrangement uses TRBV6-6 and TRBJ2-1, with TRBD2 identical over 9 bases. Looked up from germline, CDR1 is MNHNY and CDR2 is SVGAGI (reference sequence). With 2 bases clipped from V and 2 bases from J, the junction kept 4 bases outside the gene matches. CDR3 size: 16 residues. The CDR3 DNA reads as TGTGCCAGCAGTTACGGCGGGAGGGAGACCTACAATGAGCAGTTCTTC. It is translated as CASSYGGRETYNEQFF.

In nucleotides, the CDR3 is TGTGCCAGCAGCCAAACATGGAACACTGAAGCTTTCTTT. Its translation is CASSQTWNTEAFF. J is TRBJ1-1 and V is TRBV3-1 (or the pseudogene TRBV3-2); D unresolved. CDR1 is LGHDT, CDR2 YNNKEL, per germline (reference sequence). The CDR3 is made up of 13 amino acids. V gave up 2 bases and J gave up 1 base, with 5 bases separating them.

This clone has only one observation. The rearrangement uses TRBV18 and TRBJ1-4, with D unclear. The germline CDR1 and CDR2 sequences are KGHSH and LQKENI. This CDR3 is 13 amino acids long. V lost 3 bases, J lost 8 bases, and 10 bases lay in between. This CDR3 is CASSPNHREKLFF. The CDR3 DNA sequence: TGTGCCAGCTCACCGAATCATAGAGAAAAACTGTTTTTT.

V gene TRBV5-4 combines with J gene TRBJ2-5, with 8 nucleotides matching TRBD1. Trimming removed 5 bases from V and 1 base from J; junction bases left unmatched: 4. The CDR3 extends over 14 amino acids. Germline-derived CDR1 and CDR2 are SGHNT and YYREEE (reference sequence). The CDR3 sequence is CASREGTGQETQYF. The CDR3 nucleotides are TGTGCCAGCAGGGAGGGGACAGGCCAAGAGACCCAGTACTTC.

The chain joins TRBV4-2 to TRBJ2-3; unclear D gene. Germline CDR1 LGHNA, CDR2 YNFKEQ. V lost 0 bases and J lost 5, with 24 bases in between. The CDR3 is made up of 19 amino acids. The CDR3 DNA is TGTGCCAGCAGCCAAGATTTGTCACTACTCAATACGTACCGAGATACGCAGTATTTT. Its protein is CASSQDLSLLNTYRDTQYF.

The chain recombines TRBV5-5 with TRBJ2-5, with TRBD2 identical over 11 bases. The CDR3 runs to 17 residues. The V and J ends lost 6 bases and 0 bases, in that order; junction bases with no gene match: 10. Germline V lookup: CDR1 SGHKS, CDR2 YYEKEE (reference sequence). The CDR3 loop is CASNMGPTSGDQETQYF. The CDR3 DNA is TGTGCCAGCAATATGGGGCCGACTAGCGGGGACCAAGAGACCCAGTACTTC.

This clone was seen just once. The genes are TRBV5-8 and TRBJ1-2, with TRBD1 identical over 7 bases. The germline V gene has CDR1 SGHTS and CDR2 YDEGEE. V was pared by 5 bases and J by 3 bases, with 13 bases of the junction left unmatched. The CDR3 length is 16 residues. The chain's CDR3 is CASRNWAGGLDYGYTF. CDR3 in DNA: TGTGCCAGCAGAAATTGGGCAGGGGGATTGGACTATGGCTACACCTTC.